The rows below give T cell receptor beta chains drawn from one sample of a study of T cells in Graves' hyperthyroidism and ophthalmopathy. From the multiplex PCR reads, TCRdb called clonotypes with MiXCR, one entry per CDR3 protein. This table holds 530,000 or so distinct CDR3 sequences, about half found once. The sample was peripheral blood or thyroid tissue (not recorded which). The receptors here all came from a woman aged 18-29 years with Graves' hyperthyroidism. Both conserved end residues are part of each CDR3. The order of the fields is V gene, J gene, CDR3 protein.

TRBV5-4,TRBJ2-7,CASSRTSGGTYEQYF
TRBV2,TRBJ2-5,CASSGRTGETQYF
TRBV29-1,TRBJ2-7,CASSQEVAGGPYEQYF
TRBV29-1,TRBJ1-1,CSLQGTSTTEAFF
TRBV12-3/TRBV12-4,TRBJ2-3,CASSPPTSLTDTQYF
TRBV5-8,TRBJ1-5,CASSPGQGYSNQPQHF
TRBV7-9,TRBJ1-1,CASSPKGLLNTEAFF
TRBV11-2,TRBJ2-7,CASSAGQVGAYEQYF
TRBV7-2,TRBJ1-6,CASSLAGQAHHF
TRBV20-1,TRBJ2-7,CSARVFSSQAEEQYF
TRBV2,TRBJ2-3,CASIETGGTDTQYF
TRBV25-1,TRBJ2-7,CASSPPDGSGYEQYF
TRBV7-9,TRBJ2-5,CASSLGNPEQTQETQYF
TRBV2,TRBJ2-2,CASSRLWETSGRGIGELFF
TRBV29-1,TRBJ1-1,CSVNLAGGNTEAFF
TRBV12-3/TRBV12-4,TRBJ1-2,CASSPAARNPYGYTF
TRBV4-3,TRBJ2-6,CASSQANSGSGANVLTF
TRBV11-2,TRBJ1-2,CASSTRDRANYGYTF
TRBV18,TRBJ1-4,CASSPPAKNEKLFF
TRBV20-1,TRBJ2-7,CSARATSGRVREQYF